These T cell receptor beta chains were read from a single sample in a study of human T cells and chemical hapten exposure. TCRdb processed the RACE reads anew with MiXCR; each CDR3 protein has one entry. Altogether approximately 89,000 distinct CDR3 sequences are present, about 9.4% being singletons, with the ten largest covering approximately 2.5%. The specimen was whole blood, collected in connection with sensitization to the hapten diphenylcyclopropenone (DPC). These receptors all come from a woman in her thirties with alopecia areata. Some clones in this sample may be carry-over from other donors' samples. The CDR3 runs from the conserved cysteine through the conserved F or W. The D gene is left open where the match is weak. A row's size may be missing; if present it is once, few, many or a size class.

>TRBV6-2/TRBV6-3|TRBD1|few|TRBJ1-5
CASSPIGTGAGKPQHF
TGTGCCAGCAGCCCAATTGGGACAGGGGCCGGGAAGCCCCAGCATTTT
>TRBV9|-|many|TRBJ1-4
CASSDGRFGEKLFF
TGTGCCAGCAGCGATGGGAGGTTTGGTGAAAAACTGTTTTTT
>TRBV5-5|-|-|TRBJ1-1
CASSSITVTEAFF
TGTGCCAGCAGCTCGATCACGGTCACTGAAGCTTTCTTT
>TRBV20-1|TRBD1|few|TRBJ2-1
CSAPAGQAYEQFF
TGCAGTGCTCCCGCGGGACAGGCCTATGAGCAGTTCTTC
>TRBV27|-|many|TRBJ2-3
CASSKSTDTQYF
TGTGCCAGCAGTAAAAGCACAGATACGCAGTATTTT
>TRBV4-2|TRBD2|few|TRBJ2-7
CASSGGTSYEQYF
TGTGCCAGCAGCGGGGGGACTAGCTACGAGCAGTACTTC
>TRBV7-9|-|many|TRBJ1-1
CASSSPELDSLLIEAFF
TGTGCCAGCAGCTCTCCTGAACTCGACAGCCTATTGATTGAAGCTTTCTTT
>TRBV7-8|TRBD2|-|TRBJ2-1
CASSLRKTSGRVNEQFF
TGTGCCAGCAGCCTTCGAAAGACTAGCGGGAGGGTAAATGAGCAGTTCTTC
>TRBV20-1|-|few|TRBJ1-4
CSATGRTTNEKLFF
TGCAGTGCTACGGGACGGACAACTAATGAAAAACTGTTTTTT
>TRBV20-1|TRBD1|many|TRBJ1-5
CSARTGGSNQPQHF
TGCAGCGCCAGGACAGGGGGGAGCAATCAGCCCCAGCATTTT
>TRBV3-1|-|few|TRBJ1-3
CASSRGGISGNTIYF
TGTGCCAGCAGCCGCGGCGGTATCTCTGGAAACACCATATATTTT
>TRBV19|TRBD1|-|TRBJ1-1
CASSIRDRAVQAFF
TGTGCCAGTAGTATCCGGGACAGGGCGGTTCAAGCTTTCTTT
>TRBV3-1|-|many|TRBJ1-4
CASSLDSNEKLFF
TGTGCCAGCAGCCTGGACAGTAATGAAAAACTGTTTTTT
>TRBV7-6|TRBD2|many|TRBJ2-1
CASSLLAVGNEQFF
TGTGCCAGCAGCTTACTAGCGGTGGGCAATGAGCAGTTCTTC
>TRBV18|-|many|TRBJ1-6
CASSPYSGGHNSPLHF
TGTGCCAGCTCACCATATTCGGGGGGGCATAATTCACCCCTCCACTTT
>TRBV13|-|many|TRBJ2-7
CASSETAGTGGNEQYF
TGTGCCAGCAGCGAAACGGCCGGGACCGGGGGTAACGAGCAGTACTTC
>TRBV30|-|many|TRBJ2-3
CAWGRWSTDTQYF
TGTGCCTGGGGACGGTGGAGCACAGATACGCAGTATTTT
>TRBV4-1|-|few|TRBJ1-6
CASSQDPGGESPLHF
TGCGCCAGCAGCCAAGATCCAGGAGGAGAGTCACCCCTCCACTTT
>TRBV14|-|few|TRBJ2-1
CASSQVKEFPDEQFF
TGTGCCAGCAGCCAAGTCAAGGAGTTTCCCGATGAGCAGTTCTTC
>TRBV21-1|-|once|TRBJ2-3
CASSKRDIRQYF
TGTGCCAGCAGCAAGCGGGACATCAGGCAGTATTTT
>TRBV7-9|-|many|TRBJ2-3
CASSEGDTQYF
TGTGCCAGCAGCGAGGGAGATACGCAGTATTTT
>TRBV24-1|-|-|TRBJ2-3
CATSDSREGDTQYF
TGTGCCACCAGTGATAGTAGGGAAGGAGATACGCAGTATTTT
>TRBV7-2|TRBD1|few|TRBJ2-7
CASSLGIQGLHEQYF
TGTGCCAGCAGCTTAGGAATACAGGGGCTCCACGAGCAGTACTTC
>TRBV7-6|-|many|TRBJ2-3
CASSPGADTQYF
TGTGCCAGCAGCCCAGGGGCTGATACGCAGTATTTT
>TRBV5-1|TRBD1|few|TRBJ2-7
CASNSGGGYEQYF
TGCGCCAGTAATTCAGGGGGCGGTTACGAGCAGTACTTC
>TRBV28|TRBD2|-|TRBJ2-1
CASLGLAGTHEQFF
TGTGCCAGCCTGGGACTAGCGGGAACCCATGAGCAGTTCTTC
>TRBV6-1|TRBD1|many|TRBJ1-1
CASTDWGQLNTEAFF
TGTGCCAGCACCGACTGGGGACAGTTGAACACTGAAGCTTTCTTT
>TRBV9|-|many|TRBJ1-6
CASSVGSGIANNSPLHF
TGTGCCAGCAGCGTAGGATCGGGTATCGCAAATAATTCACCCCTCCACTTT
>TRBV11-2|-|-|TRBJ1-1
CASSQGLNTEAFF
TGTGCCAGCAGCCAAGGTTTGAACACTGAAGCTTTCTTT
>TRBV29-1|TRBD1|many|TRBJ2-7
CSAQGTGSSYEQYF
TGCAGCGCCCAGGGGACAGGGAGCTCCTACGAGCAGTACTTC
>TRBV5-1|TRBD2|many|TRBJ2-7
CASSLGPGLAGIYEQYF
TGCGCCAGCAGCTTGGGACCGGGACTAGCGGGAATCTACGAGCAGTACTTC
>TRBV5-1|TRBD2|many|TRBJ2-7
CASSWEGRYEQYF
TGCGCCAGCAGCTGGGAGGGACGGTACGAGCAGTACTTC
>TRBV20-1|TRBD1|many|TRBJ1-1
CSARDPGTGYTEAFF
TGCAGTGCTAGAGACCCCGGGACAGGGTACACTGAAGCTTTCTTT
>TRBV6-1|-|-|TRBJ1-1
CASNEGQGFTEAFF
TGTGCCAGCAATGAGGGTCAGGGGTTTACTGAAGCTTTCTTT